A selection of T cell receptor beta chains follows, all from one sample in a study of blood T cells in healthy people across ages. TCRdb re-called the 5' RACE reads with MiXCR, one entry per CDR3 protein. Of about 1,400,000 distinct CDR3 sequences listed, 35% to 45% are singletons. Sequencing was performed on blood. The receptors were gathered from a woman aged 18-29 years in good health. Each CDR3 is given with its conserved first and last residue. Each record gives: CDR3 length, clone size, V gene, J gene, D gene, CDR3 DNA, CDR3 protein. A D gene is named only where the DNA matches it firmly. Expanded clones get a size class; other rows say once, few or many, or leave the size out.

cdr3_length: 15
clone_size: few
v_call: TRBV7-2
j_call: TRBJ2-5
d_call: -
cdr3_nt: TGTGCCAGCAGCCTTAGTGGGCGAGCCTACAATGAGCAGTACTTC
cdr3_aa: CASSLSGRAYNEQYF

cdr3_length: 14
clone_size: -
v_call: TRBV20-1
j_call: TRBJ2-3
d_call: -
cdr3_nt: TGCAGTGCTGACACTAGCACAGGAACAGATACGCAGTATTTT
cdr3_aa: CSADTSTGTDTQYF

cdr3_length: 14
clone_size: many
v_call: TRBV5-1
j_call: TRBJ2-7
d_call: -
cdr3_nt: TGCGCCAGCAGCTCACGGGCAGTGGGAGACGAGCAGTACTTC
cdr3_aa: CASSSRAVGDEQYF

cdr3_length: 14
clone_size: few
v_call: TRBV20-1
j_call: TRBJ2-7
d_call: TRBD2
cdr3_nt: TGCAGTGCTCCGCCTAGCGGACCCTTTAGCGAGCAGTACTTC
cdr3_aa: CSAPPSGPFSEQYF

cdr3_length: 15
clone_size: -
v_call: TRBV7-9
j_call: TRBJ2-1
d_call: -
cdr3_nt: TGTGCCAGCAGCTCAAGGGACTTTTCCTACAATGAGCAGTTCTTC
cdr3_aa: CASSSRDFSYNEQFF

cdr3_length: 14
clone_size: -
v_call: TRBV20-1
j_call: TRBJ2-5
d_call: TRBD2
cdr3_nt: TGCAGTGCTACTAGGACTAGCGGGGTAGGGACCCAGTACTTC
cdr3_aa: CSATRTSGVGTQYF

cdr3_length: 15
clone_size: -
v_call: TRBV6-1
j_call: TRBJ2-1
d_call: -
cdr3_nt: TGTGCCAGCAGCTCGGCGCGGGGCTCCTACAATGAGCGGTTCTTC
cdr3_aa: CASSSARGSYNERFF

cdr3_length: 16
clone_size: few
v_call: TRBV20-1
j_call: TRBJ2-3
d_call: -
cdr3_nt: TGCAGTGCTAGAGAGCCTCTGGGACTCAGCACAGATACGCAGTATTTT
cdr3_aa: CSAREPLGLSTDTQYF

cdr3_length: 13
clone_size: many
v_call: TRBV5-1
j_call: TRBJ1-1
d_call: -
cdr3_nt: TGTGCCAGCAGTTTAGCAGAGAACACTGAAGCTTTCTTT
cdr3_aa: CASSLAENTEAFF

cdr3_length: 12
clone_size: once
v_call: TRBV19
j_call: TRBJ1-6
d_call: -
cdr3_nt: TGTGCCAGTAGTATAGGGGATACACCCCTCCACTTT
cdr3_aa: CASSIGDTPLHF

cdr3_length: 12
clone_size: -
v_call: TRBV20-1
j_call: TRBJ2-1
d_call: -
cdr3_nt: TGCAGTGCTCTCAGGACAGCAGATGAGCAGTTCTTC
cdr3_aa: CSALRTADEQFF

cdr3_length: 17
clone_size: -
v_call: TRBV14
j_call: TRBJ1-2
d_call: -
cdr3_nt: TGTGCCAGCAGCCAAGCCCCTTTCCGGGGGGCGTACTATGGCCACACCTTC
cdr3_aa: CASSQAPFRGAYYGHTF

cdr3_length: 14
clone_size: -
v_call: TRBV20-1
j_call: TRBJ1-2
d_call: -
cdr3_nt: TGCAGCGTACGTGCTGGGGGGGCTAACTATGGCTACACCTTC
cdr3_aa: CSVRAGGANYGYTF

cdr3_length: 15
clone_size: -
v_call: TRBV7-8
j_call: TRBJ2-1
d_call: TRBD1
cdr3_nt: TGTGCCAGCAGCTCACACAGGGGGGTTGGCAATGAGCAGTTCTTC
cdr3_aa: CASSSHRGVGNEQFF

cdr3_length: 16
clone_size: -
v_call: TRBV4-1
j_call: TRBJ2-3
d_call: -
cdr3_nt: TGCGCCAGCAGCCAAGGTATAGCGGAAAGCACAGATACGCAGTATTTT
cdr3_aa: CASSQGIAESTDTQYF

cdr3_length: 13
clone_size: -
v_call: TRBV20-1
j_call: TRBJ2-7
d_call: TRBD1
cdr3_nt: TGCAGTGCTGGGACAGGGACCGCCTACGAGCAGTACTTC
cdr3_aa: CSAGTGTAYEQYF

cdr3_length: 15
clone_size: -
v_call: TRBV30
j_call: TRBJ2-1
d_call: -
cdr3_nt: TGTGCCTGGAGTGTAACCGGGAGCTTGGACAATGAGCAGTTCTTC
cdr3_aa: CAWSVTGSLDNEQFF

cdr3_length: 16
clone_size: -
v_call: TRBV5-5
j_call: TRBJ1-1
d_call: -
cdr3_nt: TGTGCCAGCAGCTTGGGTGGGATTACCATGAACACTGAAGCTTTCTTT
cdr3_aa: CASSLGGITMNTEAFF

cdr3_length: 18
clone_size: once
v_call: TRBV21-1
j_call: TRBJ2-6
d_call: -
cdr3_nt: TGTGCCAGCAGCAAAATGGGGACGTCAGTTTCTGGGGCCAACGTCCTGACTTTC
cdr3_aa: CASSKMGTSVSGANVLTF

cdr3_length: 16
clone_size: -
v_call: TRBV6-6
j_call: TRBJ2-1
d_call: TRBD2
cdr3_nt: TGTGCCAGCAGTAGTCTAGTGGGAGGGTTTCGGGATGAGCAGTTCTTC
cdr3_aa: CASSSLVGGFRDEQFF

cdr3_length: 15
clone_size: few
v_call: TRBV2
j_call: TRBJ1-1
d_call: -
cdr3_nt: TGTGCCAGCAGAAGTATGGGGGGAATGAACACTGAAGCTTTCTTT
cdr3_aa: CASRSMGGMNTEAFF

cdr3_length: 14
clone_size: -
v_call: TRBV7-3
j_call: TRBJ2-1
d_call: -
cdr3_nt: TGTGCCAGCAGTTTTACCGGGCTAGACAATGAGCAGTTCTTC
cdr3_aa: CASSFTGLDNEQFF

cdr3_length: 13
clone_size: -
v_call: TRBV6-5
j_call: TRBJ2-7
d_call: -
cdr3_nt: TGTGCCAGCAAGATTCCGAAAGGGAATGAGCAGTACTTC
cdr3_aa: CASKIPKGNEQYF

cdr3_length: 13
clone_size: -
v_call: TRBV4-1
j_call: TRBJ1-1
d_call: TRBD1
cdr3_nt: TGCGCCAGCAGGCGACAGGGCGCCACTGAAGCTTTCTTT
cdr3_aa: CASRRQGATEAFF

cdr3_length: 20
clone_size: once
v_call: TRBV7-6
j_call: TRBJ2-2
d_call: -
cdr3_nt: TGTGCCAGCAGCTTAGATTTTCGGAGAGGCGGGACGGGGAACACCGGGGAGCTGTTTTTT
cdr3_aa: CASSLDFRRGGTGNTGELFF

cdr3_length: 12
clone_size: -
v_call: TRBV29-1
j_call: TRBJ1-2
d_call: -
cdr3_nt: TGCAGCGTTGAAGATCCCACAGCTGGCTACACCTTC
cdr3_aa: CSVEDPTAGYTF

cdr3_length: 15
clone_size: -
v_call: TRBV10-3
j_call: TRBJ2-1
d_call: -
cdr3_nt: TGTGCCATCAGTGAAGGACGGGAGAGAGGGGATGAGCAGTTCTTC
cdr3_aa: CAISEGRERGDEQFF

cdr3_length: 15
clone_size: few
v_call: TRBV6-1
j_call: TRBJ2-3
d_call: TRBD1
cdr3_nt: TGTGCCAGCAAGAAGGGACAGGGAGGTGCAGATACGCAGTATTTT
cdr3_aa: CASKKGQGGADTQYF

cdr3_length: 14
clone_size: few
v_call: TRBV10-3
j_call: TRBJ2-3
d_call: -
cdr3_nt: TGTGCCATCACCCTTGGGGGGAGCACAGATACGCAGTATTTT
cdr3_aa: CAITLGGSTDTQYF

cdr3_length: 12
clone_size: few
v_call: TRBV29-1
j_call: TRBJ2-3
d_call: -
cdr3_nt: TGCAGCGTTAAAACAGGGACAGATACGCAGTATTTT
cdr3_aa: CSVKTGTDTQYF